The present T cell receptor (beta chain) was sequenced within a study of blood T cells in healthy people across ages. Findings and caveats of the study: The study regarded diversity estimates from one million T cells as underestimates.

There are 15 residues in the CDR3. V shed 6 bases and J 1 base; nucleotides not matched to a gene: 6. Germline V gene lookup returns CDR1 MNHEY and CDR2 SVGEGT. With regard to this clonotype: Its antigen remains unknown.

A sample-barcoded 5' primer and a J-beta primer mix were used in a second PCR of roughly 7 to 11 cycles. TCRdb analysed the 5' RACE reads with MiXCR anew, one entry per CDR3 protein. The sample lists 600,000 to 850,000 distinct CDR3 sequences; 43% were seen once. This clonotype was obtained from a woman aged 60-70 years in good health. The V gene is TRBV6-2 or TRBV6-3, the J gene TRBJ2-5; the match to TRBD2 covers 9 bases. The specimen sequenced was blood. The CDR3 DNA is TGTGCCAGCAGCCTTCCGACTAGCGGCCAAGAGACCCAGTACTTC. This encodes CASSLPTSGQETQYF.